Listed below are T cell receptor beta chains from one sample, sequenced in a study of OX40 agonist ivuxolimab in advanced cancers. Data came from immunoSEQ multiplex PCR; TCRdb stores just in-frame clones and leaves some out. The data contain 23,000 or so clones, 70% to 90% of them singletons. Here the sequenced sample was CD4+ or CD8+ T cells sorted from blood, taken in a trial of the OX40 agonist ivuxolimab. These receptors were obtained from an adult with an advanced solid tumor such as melanoma, head and neck, liver or kidney cancer. The CDR3 runs from the conserved cysteine through the conserved F or W. A D gene is named only where the DNA matches it firmly. Clone size is stated in some rows and not others, as once, few, many or a class when expanded.

.,TRBJ1-3,.,TRBV4-2,TGTGCCAGCGGATACCCGGGGCCTAGCTCTGGAAACACCATATATTTT,CASGYPGPSSGNTIYF
TRBD1,TRBJ2-7,.,TRBV5-5,TGTGCCAGCAGCTTAGAGGGACAGAGCTCCTACGAGCAGTACTTC,CASSLEGQSSYEQYF
TRBD1,TRBJ2-6,.,TRBV30,TGTGCCTGGAGTCGACAGGGGGCAGGTCACACTGGGGCCAACGTCCTGACTTTC,CAWSRQGAGHTGANVLTF
TRBD1,TRBJ1-2,once,TRBV7-8,TGTGCCAGCAGCTTAGTTCTCCTCGGGACAGATCTTAACTATGGCTACACCTTC,CASSLVLLGTDLNYGYTF
.,TRBJ1-6,.,TRBV2,TGTGCCAGCAGTGAATCGGAAAATTCACCCCTCCACTTT,CASSESENSPLHF
TRBD1,TRBJ2-7,.,TRBV19,TGTGCCAGTGGGGACAGGGGAGGGGACGAGCAGTACTTC,CASGDRGGDEQYF
TRBD2,TRBJ2-5,.,TRBV11-2,TGTGCCAGCAGCTTAGATGTACTAGCGGGAGATTATTTCCAAGAGACCCAGTACTTC,CASSLDVLAGDYFQETQYF
.,TRBJ2-5,.,TRBV10-3,TGTGCCATCAGTGATAATCCGGAGAGATCCCAAGAGACCCAGTACTTC,CAISDNPERSQETQYF
.,TRBJ1-5,.,TRBV2,TGTGCCAGCAGTGGGACTGGGTATAGCAATCAGCCCCAGCATTTT,CASSGTGYSNQPQHF
TRBD2,TRBJ2-2,.,TRBV7-9,TGTGCCAGCAGCTTAGGCCTAGCGGGAGCGGCCGGGGAGCTGTTTTTT,CASSLGLAGAAGELFF
.,TRBJ2-7,.,TRBV4-1,TGCGCCAGCAGCCAAGTGGGCTCTGGGGAGCAGTACTTC,CASSQVGSGEQYF
TRBD2,TRBJ2-2,.,TRBV13,TGTGCCAGCAGCTTAGAAGGGGATCGGACTAGCAATGAGTTCGGGGAGCTGTTTTTT,CASSLEGDRTSNEFGELFF
.,TRBJ2-1,.,TRBV27,TGTGCCAGCAGTTTAAAAGGGTGGGGCAATGAGCAGTTCTTC,CASSLKGWGNEQFF
TRBD1,TRBJ1-6,.,TRBV27,TGTGCCAGCAGTTTAACGGGACAGATAAATTCACCCCTCCACTTT,CASSLTGQINSPLHF
.,TRBJ1-2,once,TRBV9,TGTGCCAGCAGCCCCGAAGGCAGAGCCTTTAACTATGGCTACACCTTC,CASSPEGRAFNYGYTF
TRBD1,TRBJ1-1,.,TRBV14,TGTGCCAGCAGCCACAGGGGGTTCACTGAAGCTTTCTTT,CASSHRGFTEAFF
.,TRBJ2-7,once,TRBV10-1,TGCGCCAGCAGTCCGGACAGTTCCTACGAGCAGTACTTC,CASSPDSSYEQYF
.,TRBJ2-7,.,TRBV2,TGTGCCCGCCGGGACGGACAAGTCGAGCAGTACTTC,CARRDGQVEQYF
TRBD1,TRBJ2-7,once,TRBV7-9,TGTGCCAGCAGCTTATTGGACAGGGGGCACGAGCAGTACTTC,CASSLLDRGHEQYF
TRBD2,TRBJ2-1,once,TRBV6-5,TGTGCCAGCAGTCCGCCGGGACTAGTGGATGAGCAGTTCTTC,CASSPPGLVDEQFF
.,TRBJ2-5,.,TRBV9,TGTGCCAGCAGCGTAGGGGACAAAGAGACCCAGTACTTC,CASSVGDKETQYF
TRBD1,TRBJ2-2,.,TRBV13,TGTGCCAGCAGCTTTTGGACAGGGGTGAACACCGGGGAGCTGTTTTTT,CASSFWTGVNTGELFF
TRBD2,TRBJ2-1,once,TRBV7-6,TGTGCCAGCAGCCCCTCGGGACTAGCGGGGAACAATGAGCAGTTCTTC,CASSPSGLAGNNEQFF
TRBD1,TRBJ1-4,.,TRBV15,TGTGCCACCAGCAGTGGGTTAGGACAGGGTGGTGAAAAACTGTTTTTT,CATSSGLGQGGEKLFF
.,TRBJ2-2,.,TRBV19,TGTGCCAGTAGTATAGGTCTAGCTGTGGACACCGGGGAGCTGTTTTTT,CASSIGLAVDTGELFF
TRBD2,TRBJ2-7,once,TRBV6-4,TGTGCCAGCAGTCCGGAGCGGGGATACGAGCAGTACTTC,CASSPERGYEQYF
TRBD2,TRBJ2-5,.,TRBV27,TGTGCCAGCAATACCATAGGACTAGGACAAGAGACCCAGTACTTC,CASNTIGLGQETQYF
TRBD2,TRBJ2-7,.,TRBV14,TGTGCCAGCAGCCAAGGGCCTAGCGGGTTTCCCTACGAGCAGTACTTC,CASSQGPSGFPYEQYF
.,TRBJ1-2,.,TRBV7-8,TGTGCCAGCAGCATGTTACCCCGGGACAATTATAACACCTTC,CASSMLPRDNYNTF
.,TRBJ2-7,.,TRBV11-2,TGTGCCAGCAGCTTCCAGGGGGGTAACGAGCAGTACTTC,CASSFQGGNEQYF
TRBD2,TRBJ2-5,.,TRBV27,TGTGCCAGCAGTGCCTCGGGGGGACAAGAGACCCAGTACTTC,CASSASGGQETQYF
.,TRBJ1-1,.,TRBV4-1,TGCGCCAGCAGCCCGCCGCTCGGGAACACTGAAGCTTTCTTT,CASSPPLGNTEAFF
TRBD1,TRBJ1-2,.,TRBV27,TGTGCCAGCAGTTTAACAGGGGATTACTCTAACTATGGCTACACCTTC,CASSLTGDYSNYGYTF
TRBD1,TRBJ2-7,medium-sized,TRBV15,TGTGCCACCAGCAGAGATCTGGGGACAGGGATCTACGAGCAGTACTTC,CATSRDLGTGIYEQYF
.,TRBJ1-1,.,TRBV6-5,TGTGCCAGCAGTTTTTCTAGAAACCCAGGGGTCACTGAAGCTTTCTTT,CASSFSRNPGVTEAFF
.,TRBJ2-6,.,TRBV9,TGTGCCAGCAGCCCCCACACCTCCTCTGGGGCCAACGTCCTGACTTTC,CASSPHTSSGANVLTF
TRBD1,TRBJ2-1,.,TRBV19,TGTGCCAGTAGTACGGGACAGGGGGGCAATGAGCAGTTCTTC,CASSTGQGGNEQFF
.,TRBJ1-2,.,TRBV5-5,TGTGCCAGCAGCTACGGGACTTACTATGGCTACACCTTC,CASSYGTYYGYTF
.,TRBJ2-2,medium-sized,TRBV11-3,TGTGCCAGCAGCCCTGGACCTACCACCGGGGAGCTGTTTTTT,CASSPGPTTGELFF
.,TRBJ2-7,once,TRBV9,TGTGCCAGCAGCGTAGCTACATCAGGGAAGCCCTACGAGCAGTACTTC,CASSVATSGKPYEQYF
.,TRBJ1-4,.,TRBV4-1,TGCGCCAGCAGCCTCAACACCTTGGGAGTCCCTAATGAAAAACTGTTTTTT,CASSLNTLGVPNEKLFF
.,TRBJ1-4,.,TRBV30,TGTGCCTGGAGTCCAAGGGACGGGATTAATGAAAAACTGTTTTTT,CAWSPRDGINEKLFF
TRBD1,TRBJ2-2,.,TRBV19,TGTGCCAGTAGTATATACAGGGGTGCCACCGGGGAGCTGTTTTTT,CASSIYRGATGELFF
TRBD2,TRBJ2-1,.,TRBV7-6,TGTGCCAGCAGCTTAGGACTAGCAGGGTTCGGTGAGCAGTTCTTC,CASSLGLAGFGEQFF
.,TRBJ1-5,few,TRBV7-6,TGTGCCAGCAGCTTAGGAGTTGATCAGCCCCAGCATTTT,CASSLGVDQPQHF
TRBD2,TRBJ2-5,.,TRBV7-2,TGTGCCAGCAGTTTCCCTGGACTAGATGCTTCCCAGTACTTC,CASSFPGLDASQYF
.,TRBJ2-1,.,TRBV29-1,TGCAGCGTTGTAGGATGGGACACTGACAATGAGCAGTTCTTC,CSVVGWDTDNEQFF
TRBD1,TRBJ2-7,.,TRBV19,TGTGCCAGTAGTGGCCCCAGGACAGGGGGCATCTACGAGCAGTACTTC,CASSGPRTGGIYEQYF
.,TRBJ1-2,.,TRBV11-2,TGTGCCAGCAGCTTGGAATGGACGGGAGCATACTATGGCTACACCTTC,CASSLEWTGAYYGYTF
TRBD1,TRBJ2-1,.,TRBV27,TGTGCCAGCGGGCCCGGGGGTAGGACAGGGGGTACGAATGAGCAGTTCTTC,CASGPGGRTGGTNEQFF
.,TRBJ2-1,.,TRBV6-1,TGTGCCAGCAGTGAACCTACGGGGGGCGACTACAATGAGCAGTTCTTC,CASSEPTGGDYNEQFF
TRBD2,TRBJ2-7,.,TRBV25-1,TGTGCCAGCAGTGAAGGACTAGTATTTGCCTACGAGCAGTACTTC,CASSEGLVFAYEQYF
TRBD2,TRBJ2-5,.,TRBV27,TGTGCCAGCAGTTTACTAGCGGCCCCCCAAGAGACCCAGTACTTC,CASSLLAAPQETQYF
.,TRBJ2-3,once,TRBV14,TGTGCCAGCAGCCAAGTCGCGACCGGGGGAGATACGCAGTATTTT,CASSQVATGGDTQYF
.,TRBJ1-2,once,TRBV27,TGTGCCAGCAGTTTGCTCGGGGGGCTGGGCTATGGCTACACCTTC,CASSLLGGLGYGYTF
.,TRBJ2-1,.,TRBV9,TGTGCCAGCAGCGCGGGACACTTCTCCTACAATGAGCAGTTCTTC,CASSAGHFSYNEQFF
.,TRBJ2-6,once,TRBV7-8,TGTGCCAGCAGCTTAGCGCTTGGAGGGTGGGCTGGGGCCAACGTCCTGACTTTC,CASSLALGGWAGANVLTF
TRBD2,TRBJ2-7,.,TRBV25-1,TGTGCCAGCAGTGATATCCGGACTAGCGGGAGCTACGAGCAGTACTTC,CASSDIRTSGSYEQYF
TRBD2,TRBJ2-1,.,TRBV27,TGTGCCAGCAGTTTAACGCTAGCGGGCTCTTACAATGAGCAGTTCTTC,CASSLTLAGSYNEQFF
.,TRBJ2-7,.,TRBV7-6,TGTGCCAGCAGCTTAGCGTCGGGGAACTACGAGCAGTACTTC,CASSLASGNYEQYF